This TCR beta chain was identified during a study of T cells after yellow fever vaccination. This clonotype showed up just a few times. This CDR3 has 16 amino acids. CDR1 and CDR2 (germline): SEHNR, FQNEAQ (reference sequence). Unmatched junction bases numbered 6, after V lost 4 bases and J lost 4 bases. By 5'RACE template switching, TCR cDNA was produced, with a universal primer site and UMIs added in the process. TCRdb used MiXCR to reprocess the 5' RACE reads, holding one entry per CDR3 protein. The data show 550,000 to 750,000 distinct CDR3 sequences, roughly 12% seen once. This sample comprised PBMCs, obtained on the day of the yellow fever booster vaccination. This sequence was found in a man aged 25 to 40 who received the YFV17D yellow fever vaccine. This chain connects TRBV7-9 to TRBJ2-2; 10 bases line up with TRBD1. CDR3 residues: CASSSWDRGGTGELFF. CDR3 in DNA: TGTGCCAGCAGCTCATGGGACAGGGGCGGCACCGGGGAGCTGTTTTTT. The whole variable domain, filled in from reference TRBV7-9 and TRBJ2-2, reads DTGVSQNPRHKITKRGQNVTFRCDPISEHNRLYWYRQTLGQGPEFLTYFQNEAQLEKSRLLSDRFSAERPKGSFSTLEIQRTEQGDSAMYLCASSSWDRGGTGELFFGEGSRLTVL.